These 29 T cell receptor beta chains came from one sample sequenced in a study of T cell responses to AZD1222 COVID-19 vaccine (dated by TCRdb to the early 2020s). The sample's time point label, decoded: baseline before first vaccination. This specimen's treatment or condition label, interpreted: meningococcal conjugate vaccine given as trial control. Receptor libraries were prepared by the immunoSEQ multiplex PCR assay. As stored in TCRdb, this immuneACCESS dataset retains in-frame rearrangements with V and J assigned. A fraction of the clones does not appear; measured against another copy, unresolved V genes explain less than half of the discrepancy, and the remainder lacks a known reason. Across this sample there are about 110,000 clones, with approximately 89% seen only once. Of the sample, roughly 3% falls within the top ten clones. The sequences come from peripheral blood, collected on day 0 of MenACWY control vaccination. These receptors were taken from an adult in good health.

This clone was seen only once. The chain employs TRBV3-1 (or the pseudogene TRBV3-2) and TRBJ1-6, with D unclear. This CDR3 comprises 14 residues. CDR1 is LGHDT, CDR2 YNNKEL, per germline (reference sequence). V was trimmed by 0 bases and J by 7 bases, leaving 7 bases between them. CDR3 nucleotides: TGTGCCAGCAGCCAAGATCGGCTAAATTCACCCCTCCACTTT. Its translation: CASSQDRLNSPLHF.

The chain uses TRBV30 and TRBJ2-3; 10 bases align to TRBD2. CDR1 is GTSNPN, CDR2 SVGIG, per germline (reference sequence). Trimming took 1 base from V and 9 from J; bases not matched to a gene: 7. The CDR3 runs 14 residues. The CDR3 region has the DNA TGTGCCTGGAGTGAAGGTAGCGGGGGGCTAACGCAGTATTTT. Translating it yields CAWSEGSGGLTQYF.

V gene TRBV9 combines with J gene TRBJ2-2; TRBD2 agrees at 9 bases. There are 15 residues in the CDR3. The ends lost 0 bases at V and 6 bases at J; junction bases unmatched: 3. From germline, CDR1 is SGDLS and CDR2 YYNGEE. The DNA of the CDR3 is TGTGCCAGCAGCGTAGTAGCGGGGGTTGCCGGGGAGCTGTTTTTT. Encoded protein: CASSVVAGVAGELFF. Drawing the rest from reference TRBV9 and TRBJ2-2, the complete variable domain is DSGVTQTPKHLITATGQRVTLRCSPRSGDLSVYWYQQSLDQGLQFLIQYYNGEERAKGNILERFSAQQFPDLHSELNLSSLELGDSALYFCASSVVAGVAGELFFGEGSRLTVL.

This clone occurred once. V and J are TRBV5-1 and TRBJ1-1; D is unclear. This CDR3 has 13 amino acids. Germline V lookup: CDR1 SGHRS, CDR2 YFSETQ. Deletions cut 0 bases from V and 4 bases from J, with 7 bases between. The CDR3 region is CASSLEVGTEAFF. CDR3 nucleotides: TGCGCCAGCAGCTTGGAAGTGGGCACTGAAGCTTTCTTT.

This clone was recorded only once. This chain uses TRBV6-5 with TRBJ1-3; D remains unclear. The CDR3 spans 15 residues. Germline-derived CDR1 and CDR2 are MNHEY and SVGAGI. V lost 6 bases and J 0 bases, leaving 12 bases between the germline ends. CDR3 amino acids: CASRPGLHSGNTIYF. In DNA, the CDR3 is TGTGCCAGCAGACCCGGACTTCACTCTGGAAACACCATATATTTT.

The chain recombines TRBV5-4 with TRBJ2-1, with D perhaps matching TRBD2 (5 bases). The CDR3 runs 15 residues. Between the trimmed V and J ends, which lost 0 bases and 3 bases, there was a span of 10 bases. Germline CDR1 SGHNT, CDR2 YYREEE (reference sequence). This chain's CDR3 is CASSLGGDIYNEQFF. CDR3 DNA sequence: TGTGCCAGCAGCTTGGGGGGAGACATCTACAATGAGCAGTTCTTC.

This chain joins TRBV5-1 and TRBJ2-5; 9 bases are a match to TRBD1. The length of the CDR3 is 13 residues. Germline CDR1 reads SGHRS; CDR2 reads YFSETQ. V lost 2 bases, J lost 5 bases, and 1 base stayed unmatched. The CDR3 is CASSFGTGETQYF. In DNA form, the CDR3 reads TGCGCCAGCAGCTTTGGGACAGGGGAGACCCAGTACTTC. Variable domain in full (rest from reference TRBV5-1 and TRBJ2-5): KAGVTQTPRYLIKTRGQQVTLSCSPISGHRSVSWYQQTPGQGLQFLFEYFSETQRNKGNFPGRFSGRQFSNSRSEMNVSTLELGDSALYLCASSFGTGETQYFGPGTRLLVL.

This sequence joins TRBV6-4 and TRBJ2-3; the D gene is possibly TRBD1 (7 bases). The germline CDR1 and CDR2 sequences are MRHNA and SNTAGT. With 0 bases removed from V and 4 bases from J, the gap between germline ends came to 11 bases. CDR3 length equals 15 residues. The CDR3 region is CASSDSEGAADTQYF. In DNA form, the CDR3 reads TGTGCCAGCAGTGACTCGGAGGGGGCCGCAGATACGCAGTATTTT.

The chain employs TRBV7-8 and TRBJ1-3; TRBD1 matches at 10 bases. With 5 bases clipped from V and 7 bases from J, the junction kept 8 bases outside the gene matches. The CDR3 contains 15 residues. Per germline, CDR1 SGHVS and CDR2 FQNEAQ. CDR3 coding DNA: TGTGCCAGCAGCGTAGGGACAGGGGTCGGGAACACCATATATTTT. It encodes CASSVGTGVGNTIYF.

The rearrangement links TRBV7-3 to TRBJ2-2; 10 bases match TRBD1. Trimming cost V 4 bases and J 6 bases; bases outside gene matches: 11. This CDR3 has 17 residues. Per the germline V gene, CDR1 is SGHTA and CDR2 is FQGTGA. In DNA form, the CDR3 reads TGTGCCAGCAGCTCCGAAGGGCGGACAGGGGGTTCCGGGGAGCTGTTTTTT. Its protein is CASSSEGRTGGSGELFF.

In this sample, this clone turned up a few times. CDR3 sequence: CASSQDRGFNYGYTF. The CDR3 DNA is TGTGCCAGCAGCCAAGATAGGGGATTTAACTATGGCTACACCTTC. This sequence joins TRBV3-1 (or the pseudogene TRBV3-2) and TRBJ1-2, with D possibly TRBD1 on 5 matching bases. Per the germline V gene, CDR1 is LGHDT and CDR2 is YNNKEL (reference sequence). The CDR3 extends over 15 amino acids. The V end lost 0 bases, the J end lost 1 base, and 9 bases lay between the germline ends.

V usage is TRBV7-6 and J usage is TRBJ1-5; maybe TRBD1 (5 bases). The V gene's germline CDR1 is SGHVS and CDR2 FNYEAQ. This CDR3 is built from 15 residues. The V and J ends lost 1 base and 0 bases respectively, with 7 bases between them. The CDR3 DNA follows: TGTGCCAGCAGCTTAGGGGACTATAGCAATCAGCCCCAGCATTTT. Translated, it gives CASSLGDYSNQPQHF.

This rearrangement joins TRBV30 to TRBJ2-3; 12 positions agree with TRBD2. Trimming removed 5 bases from V and 4 bases from J; junction bases left unmatched: 1. Germline loops: CDR1 GTSNPN, CDR2 SVGIG (reference sequence). CDR3 size: 13 residues. CDR3 DNA sequence: TGTGCCTGGTCTAGCGGGGGGGCAGATACGCAGTATTTT. Encoded protein: CAWSSGGADTQYF.

The chain links TRBV10-3 to TRBJ1-5; D unresolved. This CDR3 region has 15 residues. Germline CDR1 ENHRY, CDR2 SYGVKD. With 2 bases removed from V and 0 bases from J, the gap between germline ends came to 8 bases. For the CDR3, the DNA is TGTGCCATCAGTGAGGACGACTATAGCAATCAGCCCCAGCATTTT. The encoded protein is CAISEDDYSNQPQHF.

The chain joins TRBV25-1 to TRBJ1-4; no firm D call. In germline, CDR1 is MGHDK, CDR2 SYGVNS. The CDR3 totals 13 residues. V shed 5 bases and J shed 5 bases, with 9 bases lying between them. CDR3 nucleotides: TGTGCCAGCAGTAGGCAGTTCAATGAAAAACTGTTTTTT. Translating gives CASSRQFNEKLFF.

The chain recombines TRBV9 with TRBJ2-5, with TRBD2 identical over 14 bases. The CDR3 contains 16 residues. The V gene's germline CDR1 is SGDLS and CDR2 YYNGEE. V trimming: 3 bases; J trimming: 5 bases; junction bases outside the gene matches: 6. DNA for the CDR3: TGTGCCAGCAGCGGACTAGCGGGGGGGCCTGGCGAGACCCAGTACTTC. It specifies CASSGLAGGPGETQYF.

The sample holds a few counts of this clone. The rearrangement uses TRBV7-9 and TRBJ1-1; TRBD1 is a possible D gene (5 bases). Germline V gene sequence: CDR1 SEHNR, CDR2 FQNEAQ (reference sequence). The CDR3 length is 13 residues. V was pared by 0 bases and J by 6 bases, with 8 bases between. This CDR3 is CASSLARQPEAFF. The CDR3, as DNA: TGTGCCAGCAGCTTAGCTAGACAGCCTGAAGCTTTCTTT.

The chain combines TRBV11-3 with TRBJ2-2, with D unresolved. CDR1 SGHNT and CDR2 YENEEA come from the germline V gene. CDR3 length: 13 amino acids. V lost 5 bases, J lost 7 bases, and 11 bases lay in between. CDR3 region: CASSPQGYGELFF. The CDR3 nucleotides are TGTGCCAGCAGCCCCCAAGGGTACGGGGAGCTGTTTTTT. The whole variable domain, filled in from reference TRBV11-3 and TRBJ2-2, reads EAGVVQSPRYKIIEKKQPVAFWCNPISGHNTLYWYLQNLGQGPELLIRYENEEAVDDSQLPKDRFSAERLKGVDSTLKIQPAELGDSAVYLCASSPQGYGELFFGEGSRLTVL.

V gene TRBV23-1 combines with J gene TRBJ1-2, with unresolved D. TRBV23-1 is filed as an ORF, its function uncertain. The CDR3 is 12 residues long. V was pared by 2 bases and J by 4 bases, with 5 bases between. CDR3 sequence (DNA): TGCGCCAGCAGTCAAAATATCTATGGCTACACCTTC. Translating it yields CASSQNIYGYTF.

The rearrangement links TRBV2 to TRBJ2-3; 7 positions agree with TRBD2. This CDR3 spans 13 amino acids. CDR1 is SNHLY and CDR2 is FYNNEI in the germline V gene. The junction had 5 bases not matched to a gene; V was cut back by 9 bases and J by 2 bases. The CDR3 DNA sequence: TGTGCCAGTACGGGGGGTTTCACAGATACGCAGTATTTT. Translated, it gives CASTGGFTDTQYF.

This clone has just a few counts. The chain combines TRBV5-1 with TRBJ2-7, with 8 bases fitting TRBD1. Germline CDR1 reads SGHRS; CDR2 reads YFSETQ. J gave up 3 bases and V 2 bases, and 10 bases lay outside the gene matches. The CDR3 has 16 residues. The CDR3 here is CASSFSQGAIRYEQYF. The CDR3 region has the DNA TGCGCCAGCAGCTTTTCTCAGGGGGCTATTCGCTACGAGCAGTACTTC.

The V and J genes are TRBV11-3 and TRBJ2-5; 8 bases fit TRBD1. V dropped 5 bases and J dropped 4; count of bases not matched to a gene: 6. This CDR3 is 14 amino acids long. Per the germline V gene, CDR1 is SGHNT and CDR2 is YENEEA. The DNA for the CDR3 is TGTGCCAGCAGCCTCCAGGGGGCTCCAGAGACCCAGTACTTC. The encoded protein is CASSLQGAPETQYF.

This chain joins TRBV6-5 and TRBJ1-1; D ambiguous. V was cut by 2 bases and J by 0 bases, with 4 bases left in between. Germline V CDR1 and CDR2: MNHEY, SVGAGI. The CDR3 covers 13 residues. As DNA, the CDR3 is TGTGCCAGCAGTTACAGGGTGAACACTGAAGCTTTCTTT. As protein: CASSYRVNTEAFF.

This clone was seen only once. V and J are TRBV5-5 and TRBJ2-2; maybe TRBD1 (5 bases). CDR1 is SGHKS, CDR2 YYEKEE, per germline (reference sequence). V lost 0 bases, J lost 6 bases, and 15 bases lay in between. The CDR3 loop spans 16 amino acids. CDR3 amino acids: CASSLAGSRSPGELFF. The CDR3 DNA sequence: TGTGCCAGCAGCTTGGCAGGGTCTAGGTCGCCCGGGGAGCTGTTTTTT.

The rearrangement joins TRBV6-2 or TRBV6-3 to TRBJ2-1; D gene ambiguous. With 2 bases removed from V and 2 bases from J, the gap between germline ends came to 22 bases. Germline-derived CDR1 and CDR2 are MNHEY and SVGEGT. This CDR3 has 19 amino acids. CDR3 residues: CASSYVGRMASETYNEQFF. Written as DNA, the CDR3 is TGTGCCAGCAGTTACGTCGGCAGGATGGCTAGTGAAACCTACAATGAGCAGTTCTTC.

The chain is built from TRBV3-1 (or the pseudogene TRBV3-2) and TRBJ2-5; 9 nucleotides line up with TRBD2. The V gene end was trimmed by 8 bases and the J gene end by 0 bases; junction bases not matched to a gene: 7. The CDR3 runs 15 residues. From germline, CDR1 is LGHDT and CDR2 YNNKEL (reference sequence). The CDR3: CASSSSGAYQETQYF. For the CDR3, the DNA is TGTGCCAGCTCCTCTAGCGGGGCGTACCAAGAGACCCAGTACTTC.

The chain combines TRBV4-2 with TRBJ2-5; D perhaps matches TRBD2 (5 bases). The CDR3 covers 14 residues. Trimming removed 1 base at V and 5 bases at J, with 11 bases between. Looked up from germline, CDR1 is LGHNA and CDR2 is YNFKEQ. The CDR3 DNA sequence: TGTGCCAGCAGCCAAGTAACTAGTACGGAGACCCAGTACTTC. The encoded protein is CASSQVTSTETQYF.

The chain has TRBV5-1 and TRBJ2-3; D perhaps matches TRBD1 (6 bases). The CDR3 loop spans 16 amino acids. V was pared by 0 bases and J by 0 bases, with 11 bases between. From germline, CDR1 is SGHRS and CDR2 YFSETQ. DNA of the CDR3: TGCGCCAGCAGCTTGGGCGTACAGGGAAGCACAGATACGCAGTATTTT. It codes for CASSLGVQGSTDTQYF.

The chain employs TRBV7-9 and TRBJ2-5; the match to TRBD2 covers 14 bases. The germline V gene has CDR1 SEHNR and CDR2 FQNEAQ (reference sequence). The V gene end was trimmed by 2 bases and the J gene end by 5 bases; junction bases not matched to a gene: 7. The length of the CDR3 is 17 residues. This CDR3 is CASSLRLRTSGGETQYF. The CDR3 DNA reads TGTGCCAGCAGCTTACGTCTCAGGACTAGCGGGGGGGAGACCCAGTACTTC.